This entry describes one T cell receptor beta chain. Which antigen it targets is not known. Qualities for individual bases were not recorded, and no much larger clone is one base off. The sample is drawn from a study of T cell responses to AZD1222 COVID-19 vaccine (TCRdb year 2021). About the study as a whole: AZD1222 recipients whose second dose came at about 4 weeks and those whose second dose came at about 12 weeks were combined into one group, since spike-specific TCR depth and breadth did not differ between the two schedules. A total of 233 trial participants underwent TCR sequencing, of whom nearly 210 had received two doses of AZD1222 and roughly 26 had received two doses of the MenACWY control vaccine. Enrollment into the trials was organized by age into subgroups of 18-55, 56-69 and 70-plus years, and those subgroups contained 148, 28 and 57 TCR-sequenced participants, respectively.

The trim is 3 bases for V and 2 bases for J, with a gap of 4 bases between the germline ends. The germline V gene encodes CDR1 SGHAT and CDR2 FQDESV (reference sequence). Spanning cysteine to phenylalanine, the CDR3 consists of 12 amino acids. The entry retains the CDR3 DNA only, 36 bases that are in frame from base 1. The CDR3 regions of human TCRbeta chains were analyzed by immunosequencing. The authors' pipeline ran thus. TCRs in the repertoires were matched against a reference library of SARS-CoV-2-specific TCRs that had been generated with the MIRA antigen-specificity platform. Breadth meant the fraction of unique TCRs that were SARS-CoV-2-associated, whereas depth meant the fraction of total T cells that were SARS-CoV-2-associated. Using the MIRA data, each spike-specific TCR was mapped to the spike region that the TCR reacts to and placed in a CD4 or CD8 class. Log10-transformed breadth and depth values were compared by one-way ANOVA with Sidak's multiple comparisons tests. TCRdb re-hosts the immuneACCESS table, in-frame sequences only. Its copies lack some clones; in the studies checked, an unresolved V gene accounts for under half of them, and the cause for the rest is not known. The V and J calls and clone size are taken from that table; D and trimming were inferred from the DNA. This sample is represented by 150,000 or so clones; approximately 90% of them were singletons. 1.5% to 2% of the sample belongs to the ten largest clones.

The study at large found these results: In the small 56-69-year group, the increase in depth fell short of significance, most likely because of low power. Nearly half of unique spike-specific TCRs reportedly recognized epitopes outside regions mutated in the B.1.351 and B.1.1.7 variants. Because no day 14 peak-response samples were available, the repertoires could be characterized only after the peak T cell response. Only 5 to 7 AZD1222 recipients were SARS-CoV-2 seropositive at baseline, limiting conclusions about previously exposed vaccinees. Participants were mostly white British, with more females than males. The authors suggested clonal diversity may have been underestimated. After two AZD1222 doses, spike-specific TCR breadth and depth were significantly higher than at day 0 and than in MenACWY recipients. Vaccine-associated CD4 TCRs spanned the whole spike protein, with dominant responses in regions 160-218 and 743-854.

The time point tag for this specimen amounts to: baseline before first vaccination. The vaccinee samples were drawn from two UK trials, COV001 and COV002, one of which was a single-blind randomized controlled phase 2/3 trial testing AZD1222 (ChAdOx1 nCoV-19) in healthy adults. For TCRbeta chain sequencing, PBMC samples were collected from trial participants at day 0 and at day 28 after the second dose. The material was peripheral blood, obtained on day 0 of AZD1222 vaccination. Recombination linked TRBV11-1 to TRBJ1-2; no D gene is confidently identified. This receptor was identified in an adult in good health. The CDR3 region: CASSFDNYGYTF. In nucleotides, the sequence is TGTGCCAGCAGCTTTGACAACTATGGCTACACCTTC.